This T cell receptor (beta chain) appears in the sequencing data of a study of OX40 agonist ivuxolimab in advanced cancers. Study-wide points: The specificity for antigen of the expanded peripheral T cells was not determined. Average numbers of expanded clones were greater in CD8+ T cells than in CD4+.

A word on this clone: Its cognate antigen is unknown.

The protocol was immunoSEQ multiplex PCR, while the TCRdb copy is restricted to in-frame clones and leaves out a portion. In the table there are more than 65,000 clones, more than 75% of which are singletons. Autoimmune disease history or systemic immunosuppression disqualified patients. Germline values: CDR1 LGHNA, CDR2 YSLEER. The ends were cut back, 8 bases at V and 1 base at J, with 10 bases in the middle. The CDR3 has 13 amino acids. This receptor was taken from an adult with an advanced solid tumor such as melanoma, head and neck, liver or kidney cancer. The sequenced sample was CD4+ or CD8+ T cells sorted from blood, obtained in a trial of the OX40 agonist ivuxolimab. V is TRBV4-3 and J is TRBJ2-3, with D possibly being TRBD1 (5 bases). CDR3 in amino acids: CASRQWGTDTQYF. CDR3 coding DNA: TGCGCCAGCCGACAGTGGGGCACAGATACGCAGTATTTT.